This TCR beta chain came from a study of T-cell reconstitution after alpha-beta-depleted transplantation in children. A library of TCRbeta sequences, prepared with unique molecular identifiers, was generated. TCRdb analysed the PCR reads with MiXCR anew, one entry per CDR3 protein. The top ten hold about 6% of the sample, which has some 490,000 distinct CDR3 sequences, around 12% seen once. Germline CDR1 reads SGHDT; CDR2 reads YYEEEE. The length of the CDR3 is 14 residues. V lost 4 bases and J lost 5; bases outside the gene matches: 6. There are many counts of this clonotype. The rearrangement links TRBV5-6 to TRBJ2-7; 10 nucleotides align to TRBD2. The origin of this receptor is a human donor who donated a stem cell graft to a child with combined immunodeficiency. The specimen was PBMCs from the stem cell graft donor, collected from the stem cell graft. In DNA, the CDR3 is TGTGCCAGCAGCCCCGGACTAGCGGCTAACGAGCAGTACTTC. Translation gives CASSPGLAANEQYF.